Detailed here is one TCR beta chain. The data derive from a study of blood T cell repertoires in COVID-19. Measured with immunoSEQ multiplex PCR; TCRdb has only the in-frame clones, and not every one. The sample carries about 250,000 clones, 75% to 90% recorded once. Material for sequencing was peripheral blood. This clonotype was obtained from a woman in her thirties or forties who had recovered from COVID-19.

The CDR3 nucleotides read TGTGCCAGTAGTATCAGCGGGGTTGCACAAACAAATGAAAAACTGTTTTTT. Amino acid sequence: CASSISGVAQTNEKLFF. This chain joins TRBV19 and TRBJ1-4; the D is unclear. Germline V gives CDR1 LNHDA, CDR2 SQIVND (reference sequence). The V end lost 3 bases, the J end lost 5 bases, and 19 bases lay between the germline ends. The CDR3 runs 17 residues.